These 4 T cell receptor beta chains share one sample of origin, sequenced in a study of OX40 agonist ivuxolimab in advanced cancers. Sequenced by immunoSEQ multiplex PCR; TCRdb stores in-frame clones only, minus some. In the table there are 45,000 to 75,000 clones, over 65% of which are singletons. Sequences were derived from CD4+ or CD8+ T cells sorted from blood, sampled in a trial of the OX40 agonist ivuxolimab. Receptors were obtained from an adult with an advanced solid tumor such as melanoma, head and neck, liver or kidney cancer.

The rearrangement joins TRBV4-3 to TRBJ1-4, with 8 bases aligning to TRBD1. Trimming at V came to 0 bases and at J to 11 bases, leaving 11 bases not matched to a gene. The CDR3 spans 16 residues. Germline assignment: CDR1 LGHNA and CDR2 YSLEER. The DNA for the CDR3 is TGCGCCAGCAGCCAAGATCGGCGGACAGGGATGGAGAAACTGTTTTTT. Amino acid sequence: CASSQDRRTGMEKLFF.

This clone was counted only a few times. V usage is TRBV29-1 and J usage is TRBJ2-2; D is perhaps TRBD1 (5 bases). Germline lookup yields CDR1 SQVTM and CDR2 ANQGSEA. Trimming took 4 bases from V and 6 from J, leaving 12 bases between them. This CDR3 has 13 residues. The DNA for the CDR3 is TGCAGCGTTGCCCTACAGGCGGCCGGGGAGCTGTTTTTT. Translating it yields CSVALQAAGELFF.

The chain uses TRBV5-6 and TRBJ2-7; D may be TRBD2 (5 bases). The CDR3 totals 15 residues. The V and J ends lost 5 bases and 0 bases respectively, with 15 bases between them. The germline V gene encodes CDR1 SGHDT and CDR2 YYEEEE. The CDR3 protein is CASSHPPGSSYEQYF. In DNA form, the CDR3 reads TGTGCCAGCAGTCACCCCCCGGGATCCTCCTACGAGCAGTACTTC.

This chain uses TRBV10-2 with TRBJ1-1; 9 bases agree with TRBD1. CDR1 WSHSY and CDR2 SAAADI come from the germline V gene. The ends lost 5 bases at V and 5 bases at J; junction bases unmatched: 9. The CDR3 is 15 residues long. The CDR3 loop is CASSKKDRGRTEAFF. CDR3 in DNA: TGCGCCAGCAGTAAAAAAGACAGGGGGAGGACTGAAGCTTTCTTT.